The rows below give T cell receptor beta chains drawn from one sample of a study of a mutant IDH1 vaccine in newly diagnosed glioma. Produced via immunoSEQ multiplex PCR; TCRdb's table is partial and in-frame only. The data contain just under 80,000 clones, 90% to 95% of them singletons. These TCRs' antigens remain unknown. The sample here was PBMCs, taken from a glioma patient whose treatment included an IDH1 peptide vaccine. The receptors stem from a woman between 45 and 60 years old with glioma. CDR3s include the opening cysteine and the closing phenylalanine or tryptophan. Each record gives: V gene, J gene, clone size, D gene, CDR3 protein, CDR3 DNA. The D gene is left open where the match is weak. Part of the rows lack a size; the others show once, few, many or a class for expanded clones.

>TRBV28|TRBJ1-2|-|-
CATSYRRGGYTF
TGTGCCACCTCGTACCGGAGGGGTGGCTACACCTTC
>TRBV6-5|TRBJ2-7|once|-
CASSYRGEVYEQYF
TGTGCCAGCAGTTATCGAGGGGAGGTCTACGAGCAGTACTTC
>TRBV21-1|TRBJ2-2|-|-
CASQHLWGRPLGTGELFF
TGTGCCAGCCAGCATTTATGGGGACGACCCTTAGGCACCGGGGAGCTGTTTTTT
>TRBV4-2|TRBJ2-5|-|TRBD1
CASSQEMTGVSTQYF
TGTGCCAGCAGCCAAGAGATGACAGGGGTTAGCACCCAGTACTTC
>TRBV7-9|TRBJ2-3|-|TRBD2
CASSLGASGDSSTDTQYF
TGTGCCAGCAGCTTAGGGGCTAGCGGGGATTCTAGCACAGATACGCAGTATTTT
>TRBV4-1|TRBJ2-1|-|TRBD2
CASRGRGSNEQFF
TGCGCCAGCAGGGGGAGGGGAAGCAATGAGCAGTTCTTC
>TRBV10-2|TRBJ1-2|-|-
CASGDYGYTF
TGCGCCAGCGGTGACTATGGCTACACCTTC
>TRBV5-1|TRBJ2-1|-|-
CASSLGINRAGDNEQFF
TGCGCCAGCAGCTTGGGGATTAACAGGGCGGGCGACAATGAGCAGTTCTTC
>TRBV7-9|TRBJ1-3|few|-
CASSSQSSGNTIYF
TGTGCCAGCAGCTCTCAGAGCTCTGGAAACACCATATATTTT
>TRBV25-1|TRBJ1-4|-|-
CASSTPGEEEKLFF
TGTGCCAGCAGTACTCCAGGGGAAGAGGAAAAACTGTTTTTT
>TRBV5-4|TRBJ2-7|-|-
CASSPGHFYEQYF
TGTGCCAGCAGCCCGGGACATTTCTACGAGCAGTACTTC
>TRBV7-9|TRBJ2-5|-|-
CASSFVEETQYF
TGTGCCAGCAGCTTTGTGGAAGAGACCCAGTACTTC
>TRBV18|TRBJ2-7|-|-
CASSPGQSNEQYF
TGTGCCAGCTCACCCGGACAGAGCAACGAGCAGTACTTC
>TRBV14|TRBJ2-5|-|-
CASSHRTRIFETQYF
TGTGCCAGCAGCCATCGGACTCGCATTTTTGAGACCCAGTACTTC
>TRBV7-3|TRBJ2-1|-|TRBD2
CASSSPGLAPTIISSYNEQFF
TGTGCCAGCAGCTCCCCTGGACTAGCCCCAACAATTATCAGCTCCTACAATGAGCAGTTCTTC
>TRBV28|TRBJ2-6|-|TRBD2
CASSLPEAGAAGANVLTF
TGTGCCAGCAGCCTACCGGAAGCGGGAGCGGCTGGGGCCAACGTCCTGACTTTC
>TRBV7-9|TRBJ1-1|-|-
CASNFPEAFF
TGTGCCAGCAATTTCCCTGAAGCTTTCTTT
>TRBV2|TRBJ2-2|once|TRBD2
CASSDWTSGSDGELFF
TGTGCCAGCAGTGATTGGACTAGCGGGAGTGACGGGGAGCTGTTTTTT
>TRBV5-5|TRBJ2-7|-|TRBD2
CASRPLAVRYEQYF
TGTGCCAGCAGACCCCTAGCGGTCCGGTACGAGCAGTACTTC
>TRBV5-1|TRBJ1-1|few|TRBD1
CASSSIRQGDTEAFF
TGCGCCAGCAGTTCTATTAGACAGGGTGACACTGAAGCTTTCTTT
>TRBV5-1|TRBJ1-2|-|TRBD1
CASSLVGDRGSYGYTF
TGCGCCAGCAGCTTGGTAGGGGACAGGGGAAGCTATGGCTACACCTTC
>TRBV21-1|TRBJ2-1|-|-
CASSKSQPPSYNEQFF
TGTGCCAGCAGCAAGTCCCAACCTCCCTCCTACAATGAGCAGTTCTTC
>TRBV11-3|TRBJ2-1|once|TRBD2
CASSPGLAGGPSWNEQFF
TGTGCCAGCAGCCCTGGACTAGCGGGAGGGCCCTCTTGGAATGAGCAGTTCTTC
>TRBV30|TRBJ2-4|-|TRBD1
CAWKDRVRNIQYF
TGTGCCTGGAAGGACAGGGTCAGGAACATTCAGTACTTC